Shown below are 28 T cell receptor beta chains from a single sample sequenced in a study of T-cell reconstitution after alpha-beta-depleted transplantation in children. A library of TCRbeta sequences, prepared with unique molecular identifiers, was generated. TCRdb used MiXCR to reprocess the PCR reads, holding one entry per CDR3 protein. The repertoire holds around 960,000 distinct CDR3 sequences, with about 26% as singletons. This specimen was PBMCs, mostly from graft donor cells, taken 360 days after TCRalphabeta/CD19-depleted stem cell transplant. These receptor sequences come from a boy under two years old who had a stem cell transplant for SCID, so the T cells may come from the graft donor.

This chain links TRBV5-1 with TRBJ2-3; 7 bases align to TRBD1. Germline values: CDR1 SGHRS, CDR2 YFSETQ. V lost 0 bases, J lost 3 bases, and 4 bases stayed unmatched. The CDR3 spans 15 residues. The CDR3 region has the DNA TGCGCCAGCAGCTTGGACAGGGGTGTGACAGATACGCAGTATTTT. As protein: CASSLDRGVTDTQYF.

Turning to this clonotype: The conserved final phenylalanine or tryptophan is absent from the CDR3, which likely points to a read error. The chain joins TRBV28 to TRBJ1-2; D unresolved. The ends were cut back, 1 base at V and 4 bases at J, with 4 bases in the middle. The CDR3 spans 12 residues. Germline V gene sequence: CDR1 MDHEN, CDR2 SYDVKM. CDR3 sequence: CASSLSIYGYTY. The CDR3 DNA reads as TGTGCCAGCAGTTTATCTATCTATGGCTACACCTAC.

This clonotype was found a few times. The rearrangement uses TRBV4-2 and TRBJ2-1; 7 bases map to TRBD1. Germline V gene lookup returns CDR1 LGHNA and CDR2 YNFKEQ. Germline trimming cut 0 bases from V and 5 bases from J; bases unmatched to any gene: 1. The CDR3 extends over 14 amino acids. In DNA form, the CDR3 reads TGTGCCAGCAGCCAAGATCAGGGGGACAATGAGCAGTTCTTC. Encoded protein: CASSQDQGDNEQFF.

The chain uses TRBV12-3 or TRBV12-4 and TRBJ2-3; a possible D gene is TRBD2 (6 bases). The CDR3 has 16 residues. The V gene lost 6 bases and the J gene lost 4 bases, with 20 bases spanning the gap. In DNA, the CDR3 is TGTGCCAGCAGACCCTGGGGGGTTCTTCAGGCAGATACGCAGTATTTT. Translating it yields CASRPWGVLQADTQYF.

CDR3 amino acids: CSARVRGLVGVGTQYF. The CDR3, as DNA: TGCAGTGCTAGAGTAAGAGGACTAGTCGGGGTCGGTACGCAGTATTTT. This chain uses TRBV20-1 with TRBJ2-3; 7 bases map to TRBD2. This CDR3 contains 16 residues. Germline CDR1 and CDR2: DFQATT and SNEGSKA (reference sequence). After removal of 1 base from V and 8 bases from J, the junction contained 15 bases not matched to a gene.

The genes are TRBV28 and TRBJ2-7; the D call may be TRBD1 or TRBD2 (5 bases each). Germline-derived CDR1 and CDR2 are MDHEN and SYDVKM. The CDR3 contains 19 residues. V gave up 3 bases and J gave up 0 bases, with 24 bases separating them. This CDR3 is CASSFGVELGVPSSYEQYF. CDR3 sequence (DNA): TGTGCCAGCAGTTTTGGCGTCGAATTGGGGGTCCCGAGCTCCTACGAGCAGTACTTC.

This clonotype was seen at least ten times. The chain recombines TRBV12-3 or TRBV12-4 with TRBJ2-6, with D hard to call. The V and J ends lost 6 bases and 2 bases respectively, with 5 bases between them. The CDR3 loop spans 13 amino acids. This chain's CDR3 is CASRGTGANVLTF. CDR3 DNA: TGTGCCAGCAGGGGAACTGGGGCCAACGTCCTGACTTTC.

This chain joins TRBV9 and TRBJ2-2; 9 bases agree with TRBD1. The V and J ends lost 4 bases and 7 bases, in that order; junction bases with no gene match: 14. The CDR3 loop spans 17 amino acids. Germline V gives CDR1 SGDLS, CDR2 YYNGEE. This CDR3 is CASSPWSGTGYGGELFF. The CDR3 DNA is TGTGCCAGCAGCCCATGGTCCGGGACAGGGTATGGCGGGGAGCTGTTTTTT. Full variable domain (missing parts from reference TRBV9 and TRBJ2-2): DSGVTQTPKHLITATGQRVTLRCSPRSGDLSVYWYQQSLDQGLQFLIQYYNGEERAKGNILERFSAQQFPDLHSELNLSSLELGDSALYFCASSPWSGTGYGGELFFGEGSRLTVL.

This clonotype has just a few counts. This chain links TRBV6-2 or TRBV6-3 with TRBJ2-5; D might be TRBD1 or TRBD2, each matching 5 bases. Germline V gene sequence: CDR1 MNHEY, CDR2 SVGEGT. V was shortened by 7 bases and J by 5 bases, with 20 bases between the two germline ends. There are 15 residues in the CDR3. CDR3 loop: CASTTTSRGGETQYF. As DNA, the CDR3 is TGTGCCAGCACCACAACTTCGAGGGGCGGGGAGACCCAGTACTTC.

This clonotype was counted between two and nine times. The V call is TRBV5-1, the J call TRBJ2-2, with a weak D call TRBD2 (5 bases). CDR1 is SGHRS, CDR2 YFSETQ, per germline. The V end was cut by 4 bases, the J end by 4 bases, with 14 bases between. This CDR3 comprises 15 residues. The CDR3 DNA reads TGCGCCAGCAGCCCGCGGGCCCTAAGCACCGGGGAGCTGTTTTTT. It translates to CASSPRALSTGELFF.

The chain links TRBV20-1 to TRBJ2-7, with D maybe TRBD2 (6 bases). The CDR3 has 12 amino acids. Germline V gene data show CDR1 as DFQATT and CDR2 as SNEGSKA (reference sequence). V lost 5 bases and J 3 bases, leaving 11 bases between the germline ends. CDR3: CSAGGVGYEQYF. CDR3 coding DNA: TGCAGTGCTGGCGGGGTAGGCTACGAGCAGTACTTC.

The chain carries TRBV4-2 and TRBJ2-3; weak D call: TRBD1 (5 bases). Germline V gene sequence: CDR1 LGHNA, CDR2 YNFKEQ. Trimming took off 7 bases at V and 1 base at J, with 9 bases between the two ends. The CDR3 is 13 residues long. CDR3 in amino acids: CASTTDRTDTQYF. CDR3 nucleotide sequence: TGTGCCAGCACGACAGATCGCACAGATACGCAGTATTTT.

This CDR3 reads CSARDDTGHEKLFF. Here the CDR3 DNA reads TGCAGTGCTAGAGACGACACGGGTCATGAAAAACTGTTTTTT. The V gene is TRBV20-1, the J gene TRBJ1-4, with no clear D. V dropped 0 bases and J dropped 6 bases, with 11 bases sitting between them. CDR1 is DFQATT and CDR2 is SNEGSKA in the germline V gene (reference sequence). The CDR3 covers 14 residues.

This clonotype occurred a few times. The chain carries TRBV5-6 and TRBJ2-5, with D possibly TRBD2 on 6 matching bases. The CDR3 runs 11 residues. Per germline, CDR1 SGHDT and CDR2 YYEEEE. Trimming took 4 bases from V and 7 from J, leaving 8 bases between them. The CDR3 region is CASSDGGTQYF. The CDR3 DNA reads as TGTGCCAGCAGCGACGGGGGGACCCAGTACTTC.

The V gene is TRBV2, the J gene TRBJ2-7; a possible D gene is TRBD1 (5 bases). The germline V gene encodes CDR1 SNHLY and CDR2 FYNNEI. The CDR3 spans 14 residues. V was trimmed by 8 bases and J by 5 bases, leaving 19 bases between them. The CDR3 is CASGASTSSDEQYF. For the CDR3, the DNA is TGTGCCAGCGGGGCTTCTACCTCCAGCGACGAGCAGTACTTC.

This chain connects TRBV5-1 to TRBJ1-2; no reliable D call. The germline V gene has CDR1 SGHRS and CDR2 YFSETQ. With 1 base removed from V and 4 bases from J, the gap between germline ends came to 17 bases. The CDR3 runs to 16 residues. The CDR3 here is CASSLPPLSPIYGYTF. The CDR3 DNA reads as TGCGCCAGCAGCTTGCCACCCCTCTCGCCCATCTATGGCTACACCTTC.

The CDR3 protein is CSGGGSSGYTF. The CDR3 DNA reads as TGCAGCGGTGGGGGGAGTAGCGGCTACACCTTC. J is TRBJ1-2 and V is TRBV29-1, with a tentative D call TRBD1 (5 bases). With 7 bases removed from V and 8 bases from J, the gap between germline ends came to 14 bases. The CDR3 is 11 amino acids. The germline gives CDR1 SQVTM, CDR2 ANQGSEA.

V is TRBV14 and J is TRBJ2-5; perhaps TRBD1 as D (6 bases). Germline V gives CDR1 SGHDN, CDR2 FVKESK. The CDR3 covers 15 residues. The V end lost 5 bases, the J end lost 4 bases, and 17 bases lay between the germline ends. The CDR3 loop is CASSYSTGFRETQYF. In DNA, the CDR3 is TGTGCCAGCAGCTACTCGACAGGCTTCAGAGAGACCCAGTACTTC.

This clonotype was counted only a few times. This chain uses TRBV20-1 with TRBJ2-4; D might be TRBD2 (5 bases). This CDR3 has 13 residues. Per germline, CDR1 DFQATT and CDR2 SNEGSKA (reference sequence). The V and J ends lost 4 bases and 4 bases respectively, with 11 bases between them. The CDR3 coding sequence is TGCAGTGCTAAGGCCCGGGAAAAAAACATTCAGTACTTC. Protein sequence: CSAKAREKNIQYF.

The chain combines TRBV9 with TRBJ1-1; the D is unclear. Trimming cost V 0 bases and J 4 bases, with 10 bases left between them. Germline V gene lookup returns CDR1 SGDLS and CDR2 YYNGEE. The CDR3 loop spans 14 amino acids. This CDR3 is CASSVAPGPTEAFF. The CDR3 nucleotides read TGTGCCAGCAGCGTAGCTCCGGGTCCCACTGAAGCTTTCTTT.

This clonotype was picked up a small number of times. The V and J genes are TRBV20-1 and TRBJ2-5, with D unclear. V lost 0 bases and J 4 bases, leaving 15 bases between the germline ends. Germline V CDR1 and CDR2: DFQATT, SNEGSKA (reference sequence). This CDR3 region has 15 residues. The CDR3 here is CSARDFLQAVETQYF. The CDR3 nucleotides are TGCAGTGCTAGAGATTTTCTCCAGGCCGTAGAGACCCAGTACTTC.

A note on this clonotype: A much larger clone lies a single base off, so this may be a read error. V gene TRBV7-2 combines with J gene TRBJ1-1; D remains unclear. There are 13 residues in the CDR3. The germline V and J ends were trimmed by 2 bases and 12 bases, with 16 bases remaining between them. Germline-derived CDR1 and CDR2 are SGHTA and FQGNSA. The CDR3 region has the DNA TGTGCCAGCAGCTTAAATTTCTTTAGTAGACCTTTCTTT. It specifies CASSLNFFSRPFF.

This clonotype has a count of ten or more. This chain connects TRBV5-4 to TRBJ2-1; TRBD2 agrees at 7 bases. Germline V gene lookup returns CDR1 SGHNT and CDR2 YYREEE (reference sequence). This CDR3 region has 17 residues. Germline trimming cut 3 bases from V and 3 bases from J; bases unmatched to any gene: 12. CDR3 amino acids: CASSSSWERGVYNEQFF. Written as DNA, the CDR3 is TGTGCCAGCAGCTCCTCTTGGGAACGGGGGGTCTACAATGAGCAGTTCTTC.

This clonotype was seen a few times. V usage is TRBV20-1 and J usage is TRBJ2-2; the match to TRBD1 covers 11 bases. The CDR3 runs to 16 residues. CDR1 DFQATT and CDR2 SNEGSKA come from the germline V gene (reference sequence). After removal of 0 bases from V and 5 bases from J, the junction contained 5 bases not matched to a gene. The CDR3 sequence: CSARDGDRGNTGELFF. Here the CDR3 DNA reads TGCAGTGCTAGAGATGGGGACAGGGGGAATACCGGGGAGCTGTTTTTT.

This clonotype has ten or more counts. The CDR3 region is CSAVQGVNEQYF. In nucleotides, the CDR3 is TGCAGTGCTGTCCAAGGGGTCAACGAGCAGTACTTC. The chain has TRBV20-1 and TRBJ2-7, with D perhaps matching TRBD1 (5 bases). This CDR3 region has 12 residues. CDR1 and CDR2 from the germline V gene are DFQATT and SNEGSKA (reference sequence). V gave up 5 bases and J gave up 5 bases, with 13 bases separating them.

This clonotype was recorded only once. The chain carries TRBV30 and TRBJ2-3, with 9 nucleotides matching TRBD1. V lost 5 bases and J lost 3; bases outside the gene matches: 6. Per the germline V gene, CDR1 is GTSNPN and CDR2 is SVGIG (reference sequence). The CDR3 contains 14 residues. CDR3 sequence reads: CAWDRDRETDTQYF. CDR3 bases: TGTGCCTGGGACCGGGACAGGGAGACAGATACGCAGTATTTT.

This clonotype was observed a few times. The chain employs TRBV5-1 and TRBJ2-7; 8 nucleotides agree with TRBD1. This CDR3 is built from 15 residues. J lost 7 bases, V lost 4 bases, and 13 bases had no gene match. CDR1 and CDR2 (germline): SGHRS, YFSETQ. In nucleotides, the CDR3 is TGCGCCAGCAGCCTGACCAGCCAGGGGGCTGGGGAGCAGTACTTC. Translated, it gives CASSLTSQGAGEQYF.

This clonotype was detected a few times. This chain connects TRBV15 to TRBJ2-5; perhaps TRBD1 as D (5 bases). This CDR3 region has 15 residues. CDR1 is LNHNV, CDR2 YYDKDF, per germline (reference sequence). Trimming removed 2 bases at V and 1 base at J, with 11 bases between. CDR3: CATSRNGAIQETQYF. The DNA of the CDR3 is TGTGCCACCAGCAGAAATGGGGCAATCCAAGAGACCCAGTACTTC. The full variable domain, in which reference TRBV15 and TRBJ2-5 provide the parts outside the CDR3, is DAMVIQNPRYQVTQFGKPVTLSCSQTLNHNVMYWYQQKSSQAPKLLFHYYDKDFNNEADTPDNFQSRRPNTSFCFLDIRSPGLGDTAMYLCATSRNGAIQETQYFGPGTRLLVL.